These 31 T cell receptor beta chains were sequenced from one sample in a study of CD8 T cells in ankylosing spondylitis. MiXCR was run by TCRdb on the 5' RACE reads, yielding one entry per CDR3 protein. This table holds around 450,000 distinct CDR3 sequences, more than 25% found once. What these receptors recognize is not known. Study-wide findings and caveats: Seven to nine highly homologous variants formed a TCR beta motif that appeared characteristic of ankylosing spondylitis blood.

Sequenced input: blood, either unsorted or a sorted T cell fraction (not recorded which). The receptors shown here come from a male donor with ankylosing spondylitis.

The CDR3 sequence is CASSFVSNQPQHF. In DNA, the CDR3 is TGTGCCAGCAGTTTTGTGAGCAATCAGCCCCAGCATTTT. The V gene is TRBV12-3 or TRBV12-4, the J gene TRBJ1-5; D unresolved. CDR3 length equals 13 residues. V was cut by 3 bases and J by 1 base, with 4 bases left in between.

The table lists this clonotype with a few counts. The gene calls are TRBV15 and TRBJ1-5; D is possibly TRBD1 (6 bases). This CDR3 has 14 amino acids. Germline V gene sequence: CDR1 LNHNV, CDR2 YYDKDF (reference sequence). V lost 1 base and J lost 8, with 12 bases in between. This chain's CDR3 is CATSRAGAGKPQHF. The DNA for the CDR3 is TGTGCCACCAGCAGAGCAGGGGCTGGAAAGCCCCAGCATTTT.

This chain joins TRBV6-1 and TRBJ2-2; the match to TRBD1 covers 7 bases. CDR3 length equals 15 residues. The germline CDR1 and CDR2 sequences are MNHNS and SASEGT. The V and J ends lost 6 bases and 5 bases, in that order; junction bases with no gene match: 9. The CDR3 DNA reads TGTGCCAGCAGAACAACGGGACAGATAACCGGGGAGCTGTTTTTT. Encoded protein: CASRTTGQITGELFF.

V usage is TRBV7-7 and J usage is TRBJ2-5; 7 bases are a match to TRBD2. This CDR3 contains 13 residues. The trim removed 4 bases at V and 2 bases at J, leaving 1 base unmatched. Germline V CDR1 and CDR2: SSHAT, FNYEAQ (reference sequence). The CDR3 DNA follows: TGTGCCAGCAGCTGGACTAGTCAAGAGACCCAGTACTTC. Its translation: CASSWTSQETQYF.

The rearrangement uses TRBV10-3 and TRBJ2-3, with D possibly being TRBD1 or TRBD2 (6 bases each). This CDR3 spans 14 amino acids. Germline values: CDR1 ENHRY, CDR2 SYGVKD. Trimming left V 9 bases short and J 0 bases short, with 13 bases between. The DNA for the CDR3 is TGTGCCATAACTACAGGGACTAGCACAGATACGCAGTATTTT. Residues: CAITTGTSTDTQYF.

V is TRBV18 and J is TRBJ2-1, with D uncertain. V was shortened by 3 bases and J by 8 bases, with 8 bases between the two germline ends. This CDR3 spans 12 amino acids. CDR1 and CDR2 (germline): KGHSH, LQKENI. The chain's CDR3 is CASSPSGHEQFF. The CDR3 nucleotides read TGTGCCAGCTCACCGTCGGGTCATGAGCAGTTCTTC.

V gene TRBV7-9 combines with J gene TRBJ2-7; 8 positions match TRBD2. The CDR3 contains 14 residues. V was clipped by 1 base and J by 2 bases; unmatched bases: 1. CDR1 is SEHNR, CDR2 FQNEAQ, per germline (reference sequence). The CDR3 nucleotides are TGTGCCAGCAGCTTAGGGGGACTAGCCTACGAGCAGTACGTC. This encodes CASSLGGLAYEQYV.

The gene calls are TRBV6-1 and TRBJ2-5, with unresolved D. Looked up from germline, CDR1 is MNHNS and CDR2 is SASEGT. The CDR3 length is 15 residues. V was cut by 4 bases and J by 4 bases, with 16 bases left in between. The CDR3 here is CASSGLGGVGETQYF. The CDR3 DNA reads as TGTGCCAGCAGTGGTTTGGGCGGTGTAGGAGAGACCCAGTACTTC.

The rearrangement links TRBV9 to TRBJ2-7; 11 positions match TRBD2. CDR1 SGDLS and CDR2 YYNGEE come from the germline V gene. The CDR3 is made up of 14 amino acids. Losses at the gene ends were 3 bases for V and 6 bases for J; bases not matched to a gene: 5. This CDR3 reads CASSAGLADGEQYF. For the CDR3, the DNA is TGTGCCAGCAGCGCGGGACTAGCGGACGGCGAGCAGTACTTC.

The CDR3 region has the DNA TGCAGTGCTAGAGATCCGGGAGGGGAAGACGAAAAACTGTTTTTT. Translation gives CSARDPGGEDEKLFF. The rearrangement joins TRBV20-1 to TRBJ1-4, with D tentatively TRBD1 (5 bases). Germline CDR1 is DFQATT and CDR2 is SNEGSKA (reference sequence). The CDR3 consists of 15 residues. Trimming removed 0 bases at V and 8 bases at J, with 16 bases between.

This clonotype was found a few times. The chain carries TRBV5-1 and TRBJ2-1; a possible D gene is TRBD1 (5 bases). V was trimmed by 1 base and J by 8 bases, leaving 16 bases between them. The CDR3 loop spans 15 amino acids. CDR1 is SGHRS and CDR2 is YFSETQ in the germline V gene. CDR3 nucleotide sequence: TGCGCCAGCAGCTTGTACAGGCCCTTGGCGGATGAGCAGTTCTTC. Translated, it gives CASSLYRPLADEQFF. Full variable domain (remainder filled in from reference TRBV5-1 and TRBJ2-1): KAGVTQTPRYLIKTRGQQVTLSCSPISGHRSVSWYQQTPGQGLQFLFEYFSETQRNKGNFPGRFSGRQFSNSRSEMNVSTLELGDSALYLCASSLYRPLADEQFFGPGTRLTVL.

The chain has TRBV11-2 and TRBJ2-5, with 7 bases matching TRBD2. The CDR3 runs to 15 residues. The V gene's germline CDR1 is SGHAT and CDR2 FQNNGV. With V trimmed by 1 base and J by 5 bases, 7 bases remained unmatched. CDR3 amino acids: CASSLATQGGETQYF. DNA for the CDR3: TGTGCCAGCAGCTTAGCAACCCAGGGAGGGGAGACCCAGTACTTC. The entire variable domain, with the rest obtained from reference TRBV11-2 and TRBJ2-5, is as follows: EAGVAQSPRYKIIEKRQSVAFWCNPISGHATLYWYQQILGQGPKLLIQFQNNGVVDDSQLPKDRFSAERLKGVDSTLKIQPAKLEDSAVYLCASSLATQGGETQYFGPGTRLLVL.

This clonotype was detected a few times. The chain has TRBV29-1 and TRBJ2-2; the D call may be TRBD1 or TRBD2 (6 bases each). Germline V gene lookup returns CDR1 SQVTM and CDR2 ANQGSEA. The CDR3 spans 14 residues. Trimming pared 5 bases from V and 4 bases from J, leaving 14 bases between. CDR3 sequence reads: CSVKGGRGTGELFF. The CDR3, as DNA: TGCAGCGTTAAGGGGGGCAGGGGCACCGGGGAGCTGTTTTTT.

This chain connects TRBV14 to TRBJ1-1; TRBD1 might be the D (6 bases). V dropped 0 bases and J dropped 5 bases, with 10 bases sitting between them. The CDR3 has 14 residues. The germline CDR1 and CDR2 sequences are SGHDN and FVKESK. The chain's CDR3 is CASSQEWQGTEAFF. The CDR3 DNA follows: TGTGCCAGCAGCCAAGAGTGGCAGGGGACTGAAGCTTTCTTT.

This clonotype has just a few counts. J is TRBJ2-7 and V is TRBV5-5; 8 bases agree with TRBD2. The CDR3 covers 15 residues. Per the germline V gene, CDR1 is SGHKS and CDR2 is YYEKEE (reference sequence). V was pared by 1 base and J by 4 bases, with 7 bases of the junction left unmatched. The CDR3 is CASSLRTSGLYEQYV. CDR3 nucleotide sequence: TGTGCCAGCAGCTTGCGAACTAGCGGTCTTTACGAGCAGTACGTC.

The rearrangement uses TRBV6-1 and TRBJ1-5; maybe TRBD1 (5 bases). With 0 bases removed from V and 7 bases from J, the gap between germline ends came to 10 bases. Germline V gene data show CDR1 as MNHNS and CDR2 as SASEGT. The CDR3 consists of 14 residues. CDR3 protein: CASSEAREAQPQHF. The CDR3 DNA sequence: TGTGCCAGCAGTGAAGCCAGGGAGGCGCAGCCCCAGCATTTT.

The V and J genes are TRBV20-1 and TRBJ2-5, with D perhaps TRBD1 or TRBD2 (5 bases each). There are 13 residues in the CDR3. The germline V and J ends were trimmed by 5 bases and 5 bases, with 15 bases remaining between them. Germline V gene data show CDR1 as DFQATT and CDR2 as SNEGSKA (reference sequence). The CDR3: CSAPWGTSETQYF. DNA for the CDR3: TGCAGTGCTCCATGGGGGACGTCGGAGACCCAGTACTTC.

The sample holds a few counts of this clonotype. The V call is TRBV19, the J call TRBJ1-2; 7 nucleotides match TRBD1. Germline assignment: CDR1 LNHDA and CDR2 SQIVND (reference sequence). CDR3 length: 13 residues. Trimming cost V 6 bases and J 6 bases; bases outside gene matches: 7. DNA of the CDR3: TGTGCCAGTAGAGAACCGGGACAGAATGGCTACACCTTC. It yields the protein CASREPGQNGYTF.

This clonotype was picked up a small number of times. This rearrangement joins TRBV6-2 or TRBV6-3 to TRBJ2-3, with D perhaps TRBD1 (5 bases). V was pared by 2 bases and J by 1 base, with 13 bases between. This CDR3 spans 16 amino acids. From germline, CDR1 is MNHEY and CDR2 SVGEGT. In DNA form, the CDR3 reads TGTGCCAGCAGTTACATGCAGGGTGATGGCACAGATACGCAGTATTTT. Amino acids: CASSYMQGDGTDTQYF.

The CDR3 is CASSQDMSNDNEQFF. The CDR3 DNA reads as TGTGCCAGCAGCCAAGATATGAGTAACGACAATGAGCAGTTCTTC. V usage is TRBV4-2 and J usage is TRBJ2-1; D gene ambiguous. Germline CDR1 and CDR2: LGHNA and YNFKEQ. Trimming pared 0 bases from V and 5 bases from J, leaving 11 bases between. This CDR3 comprises 15 residues.

The chain recombines TRBV24-1 with TRBJ2-1, with a possible D match to TRBD2 (6 bases). This CDR3 is built from 14 residues. From germline, CDR1 is KGHDR and CDR2 SFDVKD. V lost 3 bases and J 8 bases, leaving 13 bases between the germline ends. The CDR3 sequence: CATSDPRGSDEQFF. The CDR3 coding sequence is TGTGCCACCAGTGATCCGCGGGGTAGTGATGAGCAGTTCTTC.

The J gene is TRBJ2-1, the V gene TRBV20-1; TRBD2 agrees at 10 bases. J lost 12 bases, V lost 0 bases, and 17 bases had no gene match. This CDR3 has 17 residues. Per the germline V gene, CDR1 is DFQATT and CDR2 is SNEGSKA (reference sequence). In DNA, the CDR3 is TGCAGTGCTAGAGATCGGGCTAGCGGGAGTGCGGATGTTTGGCAGTTCTTC. This codes for CSARDRASGSADVWQFF.

This chain joins TRBV5-1 and TRBJ1-2; D is possibly TRBD1 (6 bases). CDR3 size: 14 residues. V lost 4 bases, J lost 5 bases, and 15 bases lay in between. From germline, CDR1 is SGHRS and CDR2 YFSETQ. The CDR3 DNA sequence: TGCGCCAGCAGCCCGGACAGTCCTTTATATGGCTACACCTTC. Residues: CASSPDSPLYGYTF.

This clonotype has only a few counts. CDR3 sequence: CASSATSASSGNTIYF. The CDR3 nucleotides read TGCGCCAGCAGTGCTACCAGCGCTAGCTCTGGAAACACCATATATTTT. The chain recombines TRBV10-2 with TRBJ1-3; D is uncertain. Germline V gives CDR1 WSHSY, CDR2 SAAADI. Trimming left V 4 bases short and J 0 bases short, with 13 bases between. The CDR3 covers 16 residues.

This clonotype was detected many times. This chain links TRBV2 with TRBJ2-2; 11 bases match TRBD2. The CDR3 has 16 amino acids. J was trimmed by 4 bases and V by 7 bases; bases with no gene match: 8. Germline CDR1 reads SNHLY; CDR2 reads FYNNEI. The CDR3 spells CASKYASGRLTGELFF. Here the CDR3 DNA reads TGTGCCAGCAAGTACGCTAGCGGGAGGCTCACCGGGGAGCTGTTTTTT.

The chain couples TRBV12-3 or TRBV12-4 to TRBJ2-5, with D possibly TRBD1 on 6 matching bases. This CDR3 has 12 amino acids. Trimming stripped 6 bases from V and 9 bases from J, with 14 bases between. Here the CDR3 reads CASSQGGRAQYF. CDR3 sequence (DNA): TGTGCCAGCAGCCAAGGGGGACGGGCCCAGTACTTC.

In this sample, this clonotype turned up a few times. The chain uses TRBV2 and TRBJ1-6; D possibly corresponds to TRBD1 (5 bases). Trimming left V 4 bases short and J 6 bases short, with 10 bases between. Per the germline V gene, CDR1 is SNHLY and CDR2 is FYNNEI. This CDR3 is 14 amino acids long. In DNA form, the CDR3 reads TGTGCCAGCAGTGCCAGGGATGGTAATTCACCCCTCCACTTT. Amino acid sequence: CASSARDGNSPLHF. Based on the CDR3 plus reference TRBV2 and TRBJ1-6, the full variable domain is EPEVTQTPSHQVTQMGQEVILRCVPISNHLYFYWYRQILGQKVEFLVSFYNNEISEKSEIFDDQFSVERPDGSNFTLKIRSTKLEDSAMYFCASSARDGNSPLHFGNGTRLTVT.

This chain uses TRBV12-3 or TRBV12-4 with TRBJ1-2; D might be TRBD1 (5 bases). V was cut by 3 bases and J by 6 bases, with 11 bases left in between. The CDR3 is 13 amino acids. CDR3 in amino acids: CASSLRGVDGYTF. CDR3 DNA: TGTGCCAGCAGTTTGAGGGGTGTCGATGGCTACACCTTC.

This clonotype was picked up a small number of times. V is TRBV10-3 and J is TRBJ1-1; 7 bases agree with TRBD1. Trimming removed 7 bases from V and 4 bases from J; junction bases left unmatched: 9. Germline CDR1 and CDR2: ENHRY and SYGVKD. The CDR3 totals 14 residues. For the CDR3, the DNA is TGTGCCATCACCCCCGACAGGGACGGCACTGAAGCTTTCTTT. Its translation is CAITPDRDGTEAFF.

The chain recombines TRBV15 with TRBJ2-7; D may match TRBD1 or TRBD2 (5 bases each). The ends were cut back, 1 base at V and 6 bases at J, with 19 bases in the middle. The CDR3 has 16 residues. Per germline, CDR1 LNHNV and CDR2 YYDKDF (reference sequence). The CDR3 spells CATSRVILGPLREQYF. The CDR3 region has the DNA TGTGCCACCAGCAGAGTTATATTGGGACCGCTACGCGAGCAGTACTTC.

The chain is built from TRBV19 and TRBJ2-1, with D hard to call. The V end was cut by 3 bases, the J end by 3 bases, with 12 bases between. Germline V CDR1 and CDR2: LNHDA, SQIVND (reference sequence). This CDR3 has 15 residues. As DNA, the CDR3 is TGTGCCAGTAGTATGGGTCAGGAGATCTACAATGAGCAGTTCTTC. Translated, it gives CASSMGQEIYNEQFF.